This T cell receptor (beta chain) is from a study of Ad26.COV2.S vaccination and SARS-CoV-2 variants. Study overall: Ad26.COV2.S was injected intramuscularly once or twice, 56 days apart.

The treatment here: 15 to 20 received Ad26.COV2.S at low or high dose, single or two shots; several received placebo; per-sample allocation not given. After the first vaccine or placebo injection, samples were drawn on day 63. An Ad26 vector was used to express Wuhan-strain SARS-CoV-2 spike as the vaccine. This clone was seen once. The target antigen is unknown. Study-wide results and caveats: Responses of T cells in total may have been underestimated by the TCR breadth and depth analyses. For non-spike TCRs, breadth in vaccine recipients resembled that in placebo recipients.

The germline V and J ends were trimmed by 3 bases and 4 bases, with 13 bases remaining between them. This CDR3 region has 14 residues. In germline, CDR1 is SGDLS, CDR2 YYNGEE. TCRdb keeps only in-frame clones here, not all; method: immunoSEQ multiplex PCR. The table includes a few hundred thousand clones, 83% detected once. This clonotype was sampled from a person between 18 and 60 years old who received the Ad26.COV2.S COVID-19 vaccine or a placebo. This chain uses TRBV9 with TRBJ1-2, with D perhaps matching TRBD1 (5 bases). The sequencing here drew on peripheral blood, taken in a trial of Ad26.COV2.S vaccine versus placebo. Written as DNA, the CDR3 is TGTGCCAGCAGCGGGGACCCAAAGATCTATGGCTACACCTTC. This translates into CASSGDPKIYGYTF. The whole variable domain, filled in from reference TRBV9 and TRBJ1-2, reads DSGVTQTPKHLITATGQRVTLRCSPRSGDLSVYWYQQSLDQGLQFLIQYYNGEERAKGNILERFSAQQFPDLHSELNLSSLELGDSALYFCASSGDPKIYGYTFGSGTRLTVV.